This is a list of T cell receptor beta chains from one sample in a study of T cell responses to AZD1222 COVID-19 vaccine. The assay was immunoSEQ multiplex PCR, and TCRdb's table has in-frame clones only and misses some. There are 150,000 or so clones in the sample; around 90% occur only once, and more than 1% lies in the top ten. The source was peripheral blood, collected 28 days after the second AZD1222 dose. The origin of the receptors is an adult who received the AZD1222 COVID-19 vaccine. Both conserved end residues are part of each CDR3. D genes are given only for firm matches. Size tells how often a clone was seen (once, few, many) or the class of an expanded clone, and some rows leave it out.

V	J	size	D	length	DNA	CDR3
TRBV15	TRBJ1-2	NA	TRBD1	18	TGTGCCACCAGCAGAGAGGTCTCTTCAGGGGGCCCCTCCTATGGCTACACCTTC	CATSREVSSGGPSYGYTF
TRBV7-9	TRBJ1-2	NA	NA	14	TGTGCCAGCAGCTTAGTTCGGTTCATTACGGGCTACACCTTC	CASSLVRFITGYTF
TRBV5-1	TRBJ2-3	NA	TRBD1	14	TGCGCCAGCAGACAGGGGGCGCAGAGAGATACGCAGTATTTT	CASRQGAQRDTQYF
TRBV5-1	TRBJ1-1	NA	NA	13	TGCGCCAGCAGGGTTTCAGGGGCCACTGAAGCTTTCTTT	CASRVSGATEAFF
TRBV11-3	TRBJ2-3	NA	NA	14	TGTGCCAGCAGCCTTGGCGGGGTCCCAGATACGCAGTATTTT	CASSLGGVPDTQYF
TRBV15	TRBJ1-2	NA	NA	13	TGTGCCACCAGCAGAGAGGGGGACTATGGCTACACCTTC	CATSREGDYGYTF
TRBV11-3	TRBJ2-1	NA	NA	12	TGTGCCAGCAGCGACCCAGGGTCTGAGCAGTTCTTC	CASSDPGSEQFF
TRBV6-1	TRBJ1-6	NA	NA	15	TGTGCCAGCAGTGAAGTAGGTTTATATAATTCACCCCTCCACTTT	CASSEVGLYNSPLHF
TRBV15	TRBJ1-2	NA	NA	15	TGTGCCACCAGCAGTCGAATCCAGGGAGCTTATGGCTACACCTTC	CATSSRIQGAYGYTF
TRBV5-1	TRBJ1-6	NA	NA	15	TGCGCCAGCAGCACAGACAGCTCCTATAATTCACCCCTCCACTTT	CASSTDSSYNSPLHF
TRBV7-9	TRBJ1-1	NA	NA	12	TGTGCCAGTGCAAGGGGGGGCACTGAAGCTTTCTTT	CASARGGTEAFF
TRBV3-1/TRBV3-2	TRBJ1-5	once	TRBD1	14	TGTGCCAGCAGCCCGGACAGGTCCTGGCAGCCCCAGCATTTT	CASSPDRSWQPQHF
TRBV18	TRBJ2-1	NA	NA	16	TGTGCCAGCTCACCCCTCGACAGAGCCCGAGTGGATGAGCAGTTCTTC	CASSPLDRARVDEQFF
TRBV7-6	TRBJ2-1	NA	TRBD1	17	TGTGCCAGCAGCCCTCGGACAGGTTTGAAGACCTACAATGAGCAGTTCTTC	CASSPRTGLKTYNEQFF
TRBV5-3	TRBJ1-5	few	NA	14	TGTGCCAGAAGCTTGGTGCGGATGGGGCAGCCCCAGCATTTT	CARSLVRMGQPQHF
TRBV7-9	TRBJ1-2	NA	NA	13	TGTGCCAGCAGGTTAACAGGGATTTATGGCTACACCTTC	CASRLTGIYGYTF
TRBV7-8	TRBJ2-7	NA	NA	13	TGTGCCAGCAGCTTAGGAGCAGGCTACGAGCAGTACTTC	CASSLGAGYEQYF
TRBV27	TRBJ1-4	once	NA	15	TGTGCCAGCAGCTCAAGGGGGTCTACTAATGAAAAACTGTTTTTT	CASSSRGSTNEKLFF
TRBV19	TRBJ1-2	NA	NA	14	TGTGCCAGTAGTACGTTGGGGCCACACTATGGCTACACCTTC	CASSTLGPHYGYTF
TRBV29-1	TRBJ2-5	NA	NA	12	TGCAGCGAGAAGGACGGGGGAGAGACCCAGTACTTC	CSEKDGGETQYF
TRBV9	TRBJ2-2	NA	NA	14	TGTGCCAGCAGCGTAGTCAGGGCGGCCGGGGAGCTGTTTTTT	CASSVVRAAGELFF
TRBV21-1	TRBJ2-3	NA	NA	16	TGTGCCAGCAGCAAAGTTGACGACCCTCCTAGGGATACGCAGTATTTT	CASSKVDDPPRDTQYF
TRBV5-5	TRBJ1-3	NA	NA	18	TGTGCCAGCAGCTTGTACTTTGCCTCAGCAAGCTCTGGAAACACCATATATTTT	CASSLYFASASSGNTIYF
TRBV15	TRBJ1-4	NA	NA	16	TGTGCCACCAGCTGGGGGGCCCCTCCGGATAATGAAAAACTGTTTTTT	CATSWGAPPDNEKLFF
TRBV18	TRBJ1-1	NA	NA	14	TGTGCCAGCTCACCGTATCGACCGGACACTGAAGCTTTCTTT	CASSPYRPDTEAFF
TRBV9	TRBJ2-1	NA	TRBD2	16	TGTGCCAGCAGCGTCGGGAGAGCGGGGGTCTACAATGAGCAGTTCTTC	CASSVGRAGVYNEQFF
TRBV10-2	TRBJ1-4	NA	TRBD1	15	TGCGCCAGCAGTGTGTCCGGGACAGTAGGTGAAAAACTGTTTTTT	CASSVSGTVGEKLFF
TRBV5-1	TRBJ2-3	NA	NA	13	TGCGCCAGCAGCAGTCAGGTGGCAGATACGCAGTATTTT	CASSSQVADTQYF
TRBV5-1	TRBJ2-1	NA	TRBD2	17	TGCGCCAGCAGCTTTAGCGGGGGACTTAGCTCCTACAATGAGCAGTTCTTC	CASSFSGGLSSYNEQFF
TRBV6-5	TRBJ1-4	NA	NA	15	TGTGCCAGCATCGGTGGGGGAGCAACTAATGAAAAACTGTTTTTT	CASIGGGATNEKLFF
TRBV29-1	TRBJ1-5	NA	NA	13	TGCAGCGTTGCGGGGGCTGGGAATCAGCCCCAGCATTTT	CSVAGAGNQPQHF
TRBV7-2	TRBJ2-7	NA	NA	14	TGTGCCAGCACCTCAGGGGCAGCCAGTCGCGAGCAGTACTTC	CASTSGAASREQYF
TRBV6-2/TRBV6-3	TRBJ1-1	NA	NA	14	TGTGCCAGCAGTTACTTCGGGGGCGAAACTGAAGCTTTCTTT	CASSYFGGETEAFF
TRBV6-5	TRBJ1-1	NA	TRBD1	14	TGTGCCAGCAGTTTGAGGGGGCGGAACACTGAAGCTTTCTTT	CASSLRGRNTEAFF
TRBV13	TRBJ2-7	NA	TRBD1	15	TGTGCCAGCAGCCCCTCGGGACAGGGCAGCTACGAGCAGTACTTC	CASSPSGQGSYEQYF
TRBV27	TRBJ1-1	NA	NA	15	TGTGCCAGCAACGATATGGTGGGGGCGGGCACTGAAGCTTTCTTT	CASNDMVGAGTEAFF
TRBV19	TRBJ1-5	NA	NA	13	TGTGCCAGTAGTAGGGCCCCAGGCCAGCCCCAGCATTTT	CASSRAPGQPQHF
TRBV5-1	TRBJ2-3	NA	TRBD1	16	TGCGCCAGCAGCCGGGACAGGGGGCGTAACACAGATACGCAGTATTTT	CASSRDRGRNTDTQYF
TRBV11-2	TRBJ1-1	NA	NA	13	TGTGCCAGCAGCTTAATGGGGAACACTGAAGCTTTCTTT	CASSLMGNTEAFF
TRBV5-4	TRBJ2-2	NA	NA	16	TGTGCCAGCAGCCCCCGAGGAGGGGGGGAATCCGGGGAGCTGTTTTTT	CASSPRGGGESGELFF
TRBV5-5	TRBJ2-7	NA	NA	14	TGTGCCAGCAGCTCACCGGGACCCCCCTACGAGCAGTACTTC	CASSSPGPPYEQYF
TRBV2	TRBJ1-4	NA	TRBD1	13	TGTGCCACCCGACAGGGAACTAATGAAAAACTGTTTTTT	CATRQGTNEKLFF
TRBV9	TRBJ1-2	NA	NA	14	TGTGCCAGCAGCGTAGAGGCAGGGGCCAATGGCTACACCTTC	CASSVEAGANGYTF
TRBV3-1/TRBV3-2	TRBJ1-2	NA	NA	14	TGTGCCAGCAGCCAAGATCCGGGTGTATATGGCTACACCTTC	CASSQDPGVYGYTF
TRBV19	TRBJ1-2	NA	NA	16	TGTGCCAGTAGTATAGGGGAGCCGACCATTAACTATGGCTACACCTTC	CASSIGEPTINYGYTF
TRBV10-3	TRBJ2-3	NA	NA	12	TGTGCCATCAGTGACGTCGGGGATACGCAGTATTTT	CAISDVGDTQYF
TRBV18	TRBJ2-1	NA	NA	15	TGTGCCAGCTCACCCCCCGGGACCGTAAGTAATGAGCAGTTCTTC	CASSPPGTVSNEQFF
TRBV14	TRBJ1-1	NA	NA	13	TGTGCCAGCAGCCAGCAGTGGAACACTGAAGCTTTCTTT	CASSQQWNTEAFF
TRBV7-9	TRBJ1-1	few	NA	12	TGTGCCAGCAGCTTGGGCAGCCAAGAAGCTTTCTTT	CASSLGSQEAFF
TRBV1	TRBJ1-2	NA	NA	14	TGCACCAGCAGTCGGGGCCCTCATGTCGGGCTCTACACCTTC	CTSSRGPHVGLYTF
TRBV10-2	TRBJ1-4	NA	TRBD1	14	TGCGCCAGCACCCCGGGACAGGGCAATGAAAAACTGTTTTTT	CASTPGQGNEKLFF
TRBV6-4	TRBJ1-2	NA	NA	15	TGTGCCAGCGGGCCCCCCAGGGATAAGCTATATGGCTACACCTTC	CASGPPRDKLYGYTF
TRBV7-9	TRBJ2-1	NA	NA	13	TGTGCCAGCAGCTTAGCGGGAGGTCATGAGCAGTTCTTC	CASSLAGGHEQFF